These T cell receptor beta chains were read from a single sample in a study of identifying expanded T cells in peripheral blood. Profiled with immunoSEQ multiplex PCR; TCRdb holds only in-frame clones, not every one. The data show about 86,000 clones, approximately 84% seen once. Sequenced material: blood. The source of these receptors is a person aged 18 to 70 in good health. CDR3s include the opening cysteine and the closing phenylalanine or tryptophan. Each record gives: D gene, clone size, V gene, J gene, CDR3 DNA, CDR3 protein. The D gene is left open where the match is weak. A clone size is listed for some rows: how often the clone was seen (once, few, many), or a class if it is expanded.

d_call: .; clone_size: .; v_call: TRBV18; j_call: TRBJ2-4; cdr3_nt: TGTGCCAGCTCACCCTCAGGGGAAGCCAAAAACATTCAGTACTTC; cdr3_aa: CASSPSGEAKNIQYF
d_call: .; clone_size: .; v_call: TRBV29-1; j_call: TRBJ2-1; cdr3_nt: TGCAGCGCCGGAGGGAGCTCCTACAATGAGCAGTTCTTC; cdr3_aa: CSAGGSSYNEQFF
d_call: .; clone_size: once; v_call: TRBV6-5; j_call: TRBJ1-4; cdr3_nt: TGTGCCAGCAGTTACGACGGGACCTGGGGTGAAAAACTGTTTTTT; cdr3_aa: CASSYDGTWGEKLFF
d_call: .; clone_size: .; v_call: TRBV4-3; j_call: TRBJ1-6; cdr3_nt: TGCGCCAGCAGCCAATCTGGACGGTATAATTCACCCCTCCACTTT; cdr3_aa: CASSQSGRYNSPLHF
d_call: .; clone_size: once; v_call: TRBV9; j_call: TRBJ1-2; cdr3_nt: TGTGCCAGCAGCGCCTCAGGGGACATCTATGGCTACACCTTC; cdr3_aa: CASSASGDIYGYTF
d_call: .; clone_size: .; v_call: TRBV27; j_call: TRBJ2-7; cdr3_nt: TGTGCCAGCAGTTTCCAAGCTAAGCAGTACTTC; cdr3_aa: CASSFQAKQYF
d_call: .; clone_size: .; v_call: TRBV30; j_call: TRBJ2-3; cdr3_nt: TGTGCCTCAACTCGGGGGCTCAACACAGATACGCAGTATTTT; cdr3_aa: CASTRGLNTDTQYF
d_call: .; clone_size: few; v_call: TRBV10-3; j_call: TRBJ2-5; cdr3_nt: TGTGCCATCAGTGGGGGACTGCCAGAGACCCAGTACTTC; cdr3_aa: CAISGGLPETQYF
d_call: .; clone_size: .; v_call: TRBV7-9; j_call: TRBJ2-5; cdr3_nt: TGTGCCAGCGAAAACGGAGGGTTCGGCCAAGAGACCCAGTACTTC; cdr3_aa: CASENGGFGQETQYF
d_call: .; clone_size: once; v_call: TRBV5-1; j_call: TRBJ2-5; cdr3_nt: TGCGCCAGCAGGCGATTAGGGGGGGACCAAGAGACCCAGTACTTC; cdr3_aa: CASRRLGGDQETQYF
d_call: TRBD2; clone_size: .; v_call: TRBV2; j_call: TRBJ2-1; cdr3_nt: TGTGCCAGCAGTGGGACTAGCGGGGGCCATTCCTATATCTTCTTC; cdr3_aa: CASSGTSGGHSYIFF
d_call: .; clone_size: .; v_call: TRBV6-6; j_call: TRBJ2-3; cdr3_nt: TGTGCCAGCAAGGTTTCTCAGGGGTCAGATACGCAGTATTTT; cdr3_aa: CASKVSQGSDTQYF
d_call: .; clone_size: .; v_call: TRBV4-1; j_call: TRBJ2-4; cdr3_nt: TGCGCCAGCAGCCCCGCGGCGGGACGGATTTACTTC; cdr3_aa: CASSPAAGRIYF
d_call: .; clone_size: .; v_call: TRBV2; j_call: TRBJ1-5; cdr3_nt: TGTGCCAGCAGTGCGGGGTTGAGGAGCAATCAGCCCCAGCATTTT; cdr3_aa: CASSAGLRSNQPQHF